The 32 T cell receptor beta chains below all came from one sample that was sequenced in a study of blood T cell repertoires in COVID-19. Only in-frame clones appear in the TCRdb table, and some are missing; sequencing was by immunoSEQ multiplex PCR. This table holds around 300,000 clones, approximately 91% found once. Sequencing was carried out using PBMCs or T cells enriched from blood (not recorded which). These receptors all stem from a woman between 25 and 40 years old who had recovered from COVID-19.

V usage is TRBV29-1 and J usage is TRBJ2-6; D is uncertain. Germline CDR1 is SQVTM and CDR2 is ANQGSEA. This CDR3 has 14 amino acids. Trimming removed 4 bases at V and 2 bases at J, with 9 bases between. The CDR3 DNA reads TGCAGCGTTGGAAGAGGTACTGGGGCCAACGTCCTGACTTTC. It specifies CSVGRGTGANVLTF. Using reference TRBV29-1 and TRBJ2-6 for the parts outside the CDR3, the full variable domain is SAVISQKPSRDICQRGTSLTIQCQVDSQVTMMFWYRQQPGQSLTLIATANQGSEATYESGFVIDKFPISRPNLTFSTLTVSNMSPEDSSIYLCSVGRGTGANVLTFGAGSRLTVL.

This clone was observed a handful of times. The chain is built from TRBV10-1 and TRBJ2-7, with TRBD2 identical over 10 bases. V lost 3 bases, J lost 2 bases, and 1 base stayed unmatched. There are 14 residues in the CDR3. The germline gives CDR1 WNHNN, CDR2 SYGVQD (reference sequence). As DNA, the CDR3 is TGCGCCAGCAGTGACGGACTAGCGGCCTACGAGCAGTACTTC. It codes for CASSDGLAAYEQYF.

The chain couples TRBV7-9 to TRBJ1-2, with a weak D call TRBD1 (6 bases). Germline lookup yields CDR1 SEHNR and CDR2 FQNEAQ (reference sequence). Deletions cut 5 bases from V and 5 bases from J, with 12 bases between. There are 13 residues in the CDR3. This CDR3 is CASSPGQPYGYTF. The DNA of the CDR3 is TGTGCCAGCAGCCCCGGACAGCCATATGGCTACACCTTC.

The chain employs TRBV7-2 and TRBJ2-1; 9 bases map to TRBD2. The germline CDR1 and CDR2 sequences are SGHTA and FQGNSA. CDR3 length equals 19 residues. V lost 5 bases, J lost 8 bases, and 22 bases stayed unmatched. The CDR3 DNA follows: TGTGCCAGCAGCGATAGCGGTATCAGAGCGGGAGGAGAACTCGATGAGCAGTTCTTC. This sequence encodes CASSDSGIRAGGELDEQFF.

The J gene is TRBJ2-1, the V gene TRBV2; 7 positions agree with TRBD2. Trimming cost V 6 bases and J 7 bases; bases outside gene matches: 12. The CDR3 is 15 amino acids. CDR1 and CDR2 (germline): SNHLY, FYNNEI. In nucleotides, the CDR3 is TGTGCCAGCAGCCGCCCTAGCGGCGGGCCTAATGAGCAGTTCTTC. It encodes CASSRPSGGPNEQFF. The complete variable domain, with remaining parts taken from reference TRBV2 and TRBJ2-1, reads EPEVTQTPSHQVTQMGQEVILRCVPISNHLYFYWYRQILGQKVEFLVSFYNNEISEKSEIFDDQFSVERPDGSNFTLKIRSTKLEDSAMYFCASSRPSGGPNEQFFGPGTRLTVL.

The genes are TRBV9 and TRBJ1-6, with unresolved D. CDR3 length: 12 amino acids. V was pared by 0 bases and J by 7 bases, with 2 bases between. The germline gives CDR1 SGDLS, CDR2 YYNGEE. The CDR3 DNA follows: TGTGCCAGCAGCGTAGCAAATTCACCCCTCCACTTT. This translates into CASSVANSPLHF.

The chain employs TRBV5-8 and TRBJ2-2; 10 bases agree with TRBD2. Germline assignment: CDR1 SGHTS and CDR2 YDEGEE. CDR3 length equals 14 residues. Trimming at V came to 4 bases and at J to 8 bases, leaving 5 bases not matched to a gene. CDR3 loop: CASSMGLAPGELFF. For the CDR3, the DNA is TGTGCCAGCAGCATGGGACTAGCGCCAGGGGAGCTGTTTTTT.

The chain links TRBV3-1 (or the pseudogene TRBV3-2) to TRBJ2-5; D gene uncertain. Germline CDR1 reads LGHDT; CDR2 reads YNNKEL (reference sequence). V shed 1 base and J shed 3 bases, with 15 bases lying between them. The CDR3 contains 16 residues. CDR3 amino acids: CASSQVMWSEEETQYF. CDR3 sequence (DNA): TGTGCCAGCAGCCAAGTAATGTGGTCAGAGGAAGAGACCCAGTACTTC.

The V and J genes are TRBV5-1 and TRBJ2-3; tentative D call: TRBD2 (6 bases). Deletions cut 0 bases from V and 1 base from J, with 9 bases between. The germline V gene encodes CDR1 SGHRS and CDR2 YFSETQ. The CDR3 loop spans 15 amino acids. The CDR3: CASSLDGRRTDTQYF. DNA for the CDR3: TGCGCCAGCAGCTTGGACGGGAGACGCACAGATACGCAGTATTTT.

The chain has TRBV2 and TRBJ2-5; D might be TRBD1 (5 bases). The CDR3 spans 18 residues. Germline CDR1 SNHLY, CDR2 FYNNEI. Trimming stripped 10 bases from V and 4 bases from J, with 31 bases between. The CDR3 is CATRALVNNRNNRETQYF. The CDR3 coding sequence is TGTGCCACCAGGGCCCTAGTTAATAACCGTAACAACCGAGAGACCCAGTACTTC.

Regarding this clone: One end of the junction does not line up with germline, which may come from a read error. The chain couples TRBV28 to TRBJ1-1; TRBD1 aligns across 7 bases. This CDR3 is built from 14 residues. Per the germline V gene, CDR1 is MDHEN and CDR2 is SYDVKM. The CDR3 here is CASSLQGKNTEAFF. Written as DNA, the CDR3 is TGTGCAAGCAGTTTACAGGGGAAGAACACTGAAGCTTTCTTT.

CDR3 in DNA: TGTGCCAGCACCACCCCGGGGGGGCGGGTTGAAAAACTGTTTTTT. This codes for CASTTPGGRVEKLFF. V and J are TRBV28 and TRBJ1-4; D perhaps matches TRBD1 (6 bases). The CDR3 contains 15 residues. Germline V gives CDR1 MDHEN, CDR2 SYDVKM. Trimming left V 7 bases short and J 7 bases short, with 19 bases between. Based on the CDR3 plus reference TRBV28 and TRBJ1-4, the full variable domain is DVKVTQSSRYLVKRTGEKVFLECVQDMDHENMFWYRQDPGLGLRLIYFSYDVKMKEKGDIPEGYSVSREKKERFSLILESASTNQTSMYLCASTTPGGRVEKLFFGSGTQLSVL.

The chain has TRBV5-1 and TRBJ2-7, with 9 bases that match TRBD1. CDR3 length: 15 residues. The ends lost 4 bases at V and 5 bases at J; junction bases unmatched: 10. Germline CDR1 SGHRS, CDR2 YFSETQ. CDR3 DNA sequence: TGCGCCAGCAGCACCGGGACAGGGATGGTCGACGAGCAGTACTTC. It yields the protein CASSTGTGMVDEQYF.

This clone was detected a few times. V is TRBV19 and J is TRBJ2-7, with D perhaps matching TRBD1 (5 bases). From germline, CDR1 is LNHDA and CDR2 SQIVND (reference sequence). V was pared by 5 bases and J by 4 bases, with 15 bases between. The length of the CDR3 is 14 residues. The CDR3 DNA sequence: TGTGCCAGTAGTCCTGACAGTTTTGGGTACGAGCAGTACTTC. This gives the protein CASSPDSFGYEQYF. The full variable domain, in which reference TRBV19 and TRBJ2-7 provide the parts outside the CDR3, is DGGITQSPKYLFRKEGQNVTLSCEQNLNHDAMYWYRQDPGQGLRLIYYSQIVNDFQKGDIAEGYSVSREKKESFPLTVTSAQKNPTAFYLCASSPDSFGYEQYFGPGTRLTVT.

CDR3 protein: CASSYYELRTGELFF. DNA of the CDR3: TGTGCCAGCAGTTACTACGAGTTAAGAACCGGGGAGCTGTTTTTT. The chain links TRBV6-2 or TRBV6-3 to TRBJ2-2; no definite D call. V was clipped by 1 base and J by 5 bases, with 11 bases between them. The CDR3 runs 15 residues. The V gene's germline CDR1 is MNHEY and CDR2 SVGEGT.

The chain is built from TRBV4-1 and TRBJ1-3, with 7 bases aligning to TRBD1. Germline-derived CDR1 and CDR2 are MGHRA and YSYEKL. The CDR3 is 14 amino acids. V shed 4 bases and J 5 bases; nucleotides not matched to a gene: 5. CDR3 region: CASSPRDRRNTIYF. Written as DNA, the CDR3 is TGCGCCAGCAGCCCCCGGGACAGAAGAAACACCATATATTTT.

This chain connects TRBV29-1 to TRBJ1-1; TRBD1 agrees at 9 bases. Germline lookup yields CDR1 SQVTM and CDR2 ANQGSEA. The CDR3 has 15 amino acids. With 1 base clipped from V and 5 bases from J, the junction kept 8 bases outside the gene matches. CDR3 bases: TGCAGCGTTGAAGGGAACCGGGACAGGGTTACTGAAGCTTTCTTT. Protein: CSVEGNRDRVTEAFF.

This chain connects TRBV11-2 to TRBJ2-7; D is undetermined. CDR1 SGHAT and CDR2 FQNNGV come from the germline V gene. V shed 5 bases and J shed 2 bases, with 16 bases lying between them. The CDR3 has 15 amino acids. The CDR3 is CASSHLLKRAYEQYF. The CDR3 DNA sequence: TGTGCCAGCAGCCACCTTTTAAAGCGTGCCTACGAGCAGTACTTC.

The sample holds one count of this clone. The rearrangement joins TRBV7-3 to TRBJ1-1; no clear D. This CDR3 contains 13 residues. Germline CDR1 and CDR2: SGHTA and FQGTGA. V lost 2 bases, J lost 5 bases, and 9 bases lay in between. The CDR3 loop reads CASSLADQTEAFF. The CDR3 coding sequence is TGTGCCAGCAGCTTAGCGGATCAGACTGAAGCTTTCTTT.

The gene calls are TRBV18 and TRBJ1-3; maybe TRBD1 (5 bases). The CDR3 consists of 18 residues. The ends were cut back, 4 bases at V and 0 bases at J, with 19 bases in the middle. Germline CDR1 KGHSH, CDR2 LQKENI. In DNA form, the CDR3 reads TGTGCCAGCTCACGCTCTATGAAGTGGGACTTCTCTGGAAACACCATATATTTT. The encoded protein is CASSRSMKWDFSGNTIYF.

A single count supports this clone. The gene calls are TRBV5-1 and TRBJ2-5; D call uncertain. Per germline, CDR1 SGHRS and CDR2 YFSETQ. CDR3 length: 13 residues. V lost 0 bases to trimming and J lost 1 base, with 4 bases between them. The CDR3 bases are TGCGCCAGCAGCTTGGCCTTCCAAGAGACCCAGTACTTC. Translating it yields CASSLAFQETQYF.

The table lists this clone with a few counts. The chain links TRBV14 to TRBJ1-5; no definite D call. Trimming removed 2 bases at V and 11 bases at J, with 10 bases between. The CDR3 covers 12 residues. The germline CDR1 and CDR2 sequences are SGHDN and FVKESK. CDR3 region: CASSQHLRAQHF. The CDR3 nucleotides are TGTGCCAGCAGCCAACACCTACGGGCCCAGCATTTT.

The chain uses TRBV6-5 and TRBJ2-2; 7 nucleotides match TRBD1. This CDR3 has 14 amino acids. J lost 0 bases, V lost 6 bases, and 1 base had no gene match. The germline gives CDR1 MNHEY, CDR2 SVGAGI. CDR3 in DNA: TGTGCCAGCAGGGACAGGCCGAACACCGGGGAGCTGTTTTTT. Its protein is CASRDRPNTGELFF.

The chain couples TRBV18 to TRBJ2-3, with no clear D. This CDR3 region has 13 residues. V lost 6 bases and J lost 2, with 9 bases in between. Germline loops: CDR1 KGHSH, CDR2 LQKENI. In nucleotides, the CDR3 is TGTGCCAGCTCGTCAGGCCCCACAGATACGCAGTATTTT. It is translated as CASSSGPTDTQYF.

This chain uses TRBV7-2 with TRBJ1-5, with no clear D. With 1 base removed from V and 3 bases from J, the gap between germline ends came to 4 bases. The germline V gene encodes CDR1 SGHTA and CDR2 FQGNSA. This CDR3 contains 13 residues. The CDR3 nucleotides are TGTGCCAGCAGCTTAGTCCTCAATCAGCCCCAGCATTTT. It yields the protein CASSLVLNQPQHF.

The chain combines TRBV7-2 with TRBJ1-5; TRBD1 is a possible D gene (5 bases). The CDR3 has 14 residues. V was shortened by 5 bases and J by 0 bases, with 8 bases between the two germline ends. Germline loops: CDR1 SGHTA, CDR2 FQGNSA. CDR3 DNA sequence: TGTGCCAGCAGCCTCAGGGCTAGCAATCAGCCCCAGCATTTT. Its translation: CASSLRASNQPQHF.

V usage is TRBV5-6 and J usage is TRBJ1-2; D is perhaps TRBD1 (5 bases). V shed 3 bases and J shed 3 bases, with 18 bases lying between them. Germline V gene data show CDR1 as SGHDT and CDR2 as YYEEEE. This CDR3 spans 16 amino acids. The CDR3 DNA reads TGTGCCAGCAGCTCAGCGGGACTTACGCTACACTATGGCTACACCTTC. Translation: CASSSAGLTLHYGYTF.

V usage is TRBV29-1 and J usage is TRBJ2-5; the match to TRBD2 covers 7 bases. This CDR3 is 13 amino acids long. The germline V gene encodes CDR1 SQVTM and CDR2 ANQGSEA. The J segment lost 4 bases and the V segment lost 4 bases, leaving 6 bases of the junction unmatched. CDR3: CSVVMSGGETQYF. In DNA form, the CDR3 reads TGCAGCGTTGTTATGTCGGGGGGAGAGACCCAGTACTTC.

The V gene is TRBV27, the J gene TRBJ2-7, with a tentative D call TRBD2 (6 bases). V lost 3 bases and J 0 bases, leaving 18 bases between the germline ends. The CDR3 runs to 17 residues. Looked up from germline, CDR1 is MNHEY and CDR2 is SMNVEV (reference sequence). The CDR3 DNA is TGTGCCAGCAGTTTGGGGCCGCCGGGACTTTTCTCCTACGAGCAGTACTTC. Its protein product is CASSLGPPGLFSYEQYF.

The gene calls are TRBV30 and TRBJ1-5; TRBD1 matches 8 bases. The V and J ends lost 0 bases and 1 base, in that order; junction bases with no gene match: 11. CDR1 GTSNPN and CDR2 SVGIG come from the germline V gene (reference sequence). The CDR3 covers 18 residues. The CDR3 region has the DNA TGTGCCTGGAGTGTAGAGGCCGGGACAGGTATAAGCAATCAGCCCCAGCATTTT. It specifies CAWSVEAGTGISNQPQHF.

V gene TRBV28 combines with J gene TRBJ1-1, with 8 nucleotides matching TRBD1. Trimming at V came to 5 bases and at J to 4 bases, leaving 6 bases not matched to a gene. This CDR3 has 14 residues. Looked up from germline, CDR1 is MDHEN and CDR2 is SYDVKM. This CDR3 reads CASSPDRVGTEAFF. CDR3 sequence (DNA): TGTGCCAGCAGTCCGGACAGGGTTGGCACTGAAGCTTTCTTT.

The V call is TRBV15, the J call TRBJ2-1, with D possibly TRBD1 on 5 matching bases. This CDR3 spans 16 amino acids. Germline V CDR1 and CDR2: LNHNV, YYDKDF (reference sequence). V was clipped by 2 bases and J by 7 bases, with 18 bases between them. In nucleotides, the CDR3 is TGTGCCACCAGCAGACCATTCGCCGTTGGGGCAAATGAGCAGTTCTTC. It is translated as CATSRPFAVGANEQFF. The full variable domain, with the rest looked up from reference TRBV15 and TRBJ2-1, is DAMVIQNPRYQVTQFGKPVTLSCSQTLNHNVMYWYQQKSSQAPKLLFHYYDKDFNNEADTPDNFQSRRPNTSFCFLDIRSPGLGDTAMYLCATSRPFAVGANEQFFGPGTRLTVL.